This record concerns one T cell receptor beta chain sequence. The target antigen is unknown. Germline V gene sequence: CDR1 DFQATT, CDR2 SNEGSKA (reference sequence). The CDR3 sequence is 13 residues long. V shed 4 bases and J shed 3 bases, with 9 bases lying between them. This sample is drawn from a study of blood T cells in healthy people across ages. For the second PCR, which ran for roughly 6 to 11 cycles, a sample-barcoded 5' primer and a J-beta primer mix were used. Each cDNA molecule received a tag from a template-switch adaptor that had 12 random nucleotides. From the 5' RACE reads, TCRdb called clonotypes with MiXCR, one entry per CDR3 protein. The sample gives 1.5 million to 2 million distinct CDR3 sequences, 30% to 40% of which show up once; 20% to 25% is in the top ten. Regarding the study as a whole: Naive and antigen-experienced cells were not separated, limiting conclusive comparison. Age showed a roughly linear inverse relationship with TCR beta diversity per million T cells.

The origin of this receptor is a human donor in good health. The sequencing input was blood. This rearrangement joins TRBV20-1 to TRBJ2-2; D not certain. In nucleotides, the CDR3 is TGCAGTGCTACCAAGGTCCACACCGGGGAGCTGTTTTTT. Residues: CSATKVHTGELFF.